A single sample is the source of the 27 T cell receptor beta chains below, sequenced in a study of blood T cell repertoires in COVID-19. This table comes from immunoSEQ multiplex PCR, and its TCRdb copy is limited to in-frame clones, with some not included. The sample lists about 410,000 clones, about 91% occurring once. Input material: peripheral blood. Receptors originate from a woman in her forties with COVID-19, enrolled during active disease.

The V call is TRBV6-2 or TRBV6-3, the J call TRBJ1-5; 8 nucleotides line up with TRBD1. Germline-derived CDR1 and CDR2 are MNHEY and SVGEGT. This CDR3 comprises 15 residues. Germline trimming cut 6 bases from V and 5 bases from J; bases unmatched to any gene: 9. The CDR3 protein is CASSPTGGADQPQHF. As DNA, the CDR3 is TGTGCCAGCAGCCCTACAGGGGGGGCGGATCAGCCCCAGCATTTT.

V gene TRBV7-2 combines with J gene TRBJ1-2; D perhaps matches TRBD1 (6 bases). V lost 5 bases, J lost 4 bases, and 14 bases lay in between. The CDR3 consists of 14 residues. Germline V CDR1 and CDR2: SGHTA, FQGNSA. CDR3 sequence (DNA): TGTGCCAGCAGCCTAGGGGGAGGACTCTATGGCTACACCTTC. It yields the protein CASSLGGGLYGYTF.

The CDR3 loop reads CASSQASSDTQYF. Written as DNA, the CDR3 is TGTGCCAGCAGCCAAGCCAGTTCAGATACGCAGTATTTT. The V gene is TRBV3-1 (or the pseudogene TRBV3-2), the J gene TRBJ2-3; D is unresolved. Germline V gene sequence: CDR1 LGHDT, CDR2 YNNKEL (reference sequence). The ends were cut back, 1 base at V and 4 bases at J, with 6 bases in the middle. The CDR3 contains 13 residues.

The CDR3 is CAWSVRDRGTTF. CDR3 nucleotide sequence: TGTGCCTGGAGTGTACGGGACAGGGGGACGACCTTC. The rearrangement joins TRBV30 to TRBJ1-2, with 11 positions matching TRBD1. The CDR3 runs 12 residues. V lost 0 bases and J lost 14; bases outside the gene matches: 5. Germline V gene lookup returns CDR1 GTSNPN and CDR2 SVGIG (reference sequence).

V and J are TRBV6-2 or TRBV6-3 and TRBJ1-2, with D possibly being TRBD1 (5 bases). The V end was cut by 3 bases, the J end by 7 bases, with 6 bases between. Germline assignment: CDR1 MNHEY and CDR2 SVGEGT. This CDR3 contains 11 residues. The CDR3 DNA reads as TGTGCCAGCAGTTATAGGGGTGGCTACACCTTC. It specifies CASSYRGGYTF.

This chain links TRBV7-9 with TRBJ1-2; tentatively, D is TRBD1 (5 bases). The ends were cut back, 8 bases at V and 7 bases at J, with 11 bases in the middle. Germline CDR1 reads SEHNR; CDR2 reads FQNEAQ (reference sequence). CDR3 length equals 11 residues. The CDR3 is CASWQGGGYTF. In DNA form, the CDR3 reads TGTGCCAGCTGGCAGGGTGGTGGCTACACCTTC.

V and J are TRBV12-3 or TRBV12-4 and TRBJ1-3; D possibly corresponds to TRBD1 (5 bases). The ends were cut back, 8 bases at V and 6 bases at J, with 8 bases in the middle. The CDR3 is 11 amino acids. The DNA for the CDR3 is TGTGCCAGCCGGGGGACAAACACCATATATTTT. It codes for CASRGTNTIYF.

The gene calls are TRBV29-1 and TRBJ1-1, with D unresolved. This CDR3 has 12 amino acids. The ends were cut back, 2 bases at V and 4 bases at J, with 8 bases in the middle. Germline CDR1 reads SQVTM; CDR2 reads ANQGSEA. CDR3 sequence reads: CSVENRGTEAFF. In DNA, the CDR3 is TGCAGCGTTGAAAACCGGGGCACTGAAGCTTTCTTT.

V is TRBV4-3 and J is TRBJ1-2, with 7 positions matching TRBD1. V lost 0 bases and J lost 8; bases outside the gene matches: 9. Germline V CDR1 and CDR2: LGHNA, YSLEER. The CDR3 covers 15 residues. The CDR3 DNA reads TGCGCCAGCAGCCAAGATTCCAGGGGGACCGGAGGCTACACCTTC. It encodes CASSQDSRGTGGYTF.

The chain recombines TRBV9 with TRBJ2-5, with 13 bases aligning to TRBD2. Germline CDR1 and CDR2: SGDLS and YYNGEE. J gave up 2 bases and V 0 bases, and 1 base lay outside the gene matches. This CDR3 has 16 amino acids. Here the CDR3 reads CASSVGLAGGQETQYF. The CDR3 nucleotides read TGTGCCAGCAGCGTAGGACTAGCGGGAGGACAAGAGACCCAGTACTTC. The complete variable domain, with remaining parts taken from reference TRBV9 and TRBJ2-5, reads DSGVTQTPKHLITATGQRVTLRCSPRSGDLSVYWYQQSLDQGLQFLIQYYNGEERAKGNILERFSAQQFPDLHSELNLSSLELGDSALYFCASSVGLAGGQETQYFGPGTRLLVL.

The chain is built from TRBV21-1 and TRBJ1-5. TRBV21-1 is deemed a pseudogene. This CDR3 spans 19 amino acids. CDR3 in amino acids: CASTPGPGNAQPINQPQHF. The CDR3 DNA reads TGTGCCAGCACCCCCGGACCGGGAAACGCACAACCCATCAATCAGCCCCAGCATTTT.

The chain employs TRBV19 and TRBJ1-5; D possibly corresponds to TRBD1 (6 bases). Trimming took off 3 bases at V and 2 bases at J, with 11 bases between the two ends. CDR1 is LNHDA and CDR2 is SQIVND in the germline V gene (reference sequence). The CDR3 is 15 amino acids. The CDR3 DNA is TGTGCCAGTAGTATGGGGGCGCGGGGCAATCAGCCCCAGCATTTT. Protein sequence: CASSMGARGNQPQHF.

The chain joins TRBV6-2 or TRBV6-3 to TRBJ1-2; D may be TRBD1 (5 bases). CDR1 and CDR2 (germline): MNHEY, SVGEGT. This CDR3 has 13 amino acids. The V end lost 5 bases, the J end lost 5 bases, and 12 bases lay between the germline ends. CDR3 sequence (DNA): TGTGCCAGCAGTCGGAGGGGAGTTTATGGCTACACCTTC. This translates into CASSRRGVYGYTF.

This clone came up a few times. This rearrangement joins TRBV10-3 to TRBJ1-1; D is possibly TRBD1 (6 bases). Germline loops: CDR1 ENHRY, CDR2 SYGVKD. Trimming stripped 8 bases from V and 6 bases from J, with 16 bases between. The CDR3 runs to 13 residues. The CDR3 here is CAIGRGGNPEAFF. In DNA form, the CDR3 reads TGTGCCATCGGCCGGGGGGGCAACCCTGAAGCTTTCTTT.

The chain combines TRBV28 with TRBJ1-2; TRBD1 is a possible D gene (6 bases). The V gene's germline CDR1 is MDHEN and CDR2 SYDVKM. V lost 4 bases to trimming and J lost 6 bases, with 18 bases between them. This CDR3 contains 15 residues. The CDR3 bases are TGTGCCAGCAGTTCCCCGCCAGGGGCCAGTCATGGCTACACCTTC. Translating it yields CASSSPPGASHGYTF.

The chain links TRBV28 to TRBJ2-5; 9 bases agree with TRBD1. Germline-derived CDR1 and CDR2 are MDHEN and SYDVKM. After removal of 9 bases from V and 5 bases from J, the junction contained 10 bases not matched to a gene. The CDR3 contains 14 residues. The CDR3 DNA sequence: TGTGCCAGTACCCGGGACAGGGTTCTGGAGACCCAGTACTTC. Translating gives CASTRDRVLETQYF. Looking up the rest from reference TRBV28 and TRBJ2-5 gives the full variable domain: DVKVTQSSRYLVKRTGEKVFLECVQDMDHENMFWYRQDPGLGLRLIYFSYDVKMKEKGDIPEGYSVSREKKERFSLILESASTNQTSMYLCASTRDRVLETQYFGPGTRLLVL.

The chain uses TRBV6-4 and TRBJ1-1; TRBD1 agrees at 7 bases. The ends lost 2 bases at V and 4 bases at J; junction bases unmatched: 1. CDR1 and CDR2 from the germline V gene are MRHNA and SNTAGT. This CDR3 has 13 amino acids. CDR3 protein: CASSDRQGTEAFF. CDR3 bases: TGTGCCAGCAGTGACCGACAGGGCACTGAAGCTTTCTTT.

CDR3 sequence (DNA): TGTGCCACCAGCAGACTTGGACAGCTTTATAGCAATCAGCCCCAGCATTTT. The encoded protein is CATSRLGQLYSNQPQHF. The chain couples TRBV15 to TRBJ1-5; maybe TRBD1 (6 bases). This CDR3 contains 17 residues. V was cut by 2 bases and J by 0 bases, with 14 bases left in between. Germline V gene data show CDR1 as LNHNV and CDR2 as YYDKDF (reference sequence).

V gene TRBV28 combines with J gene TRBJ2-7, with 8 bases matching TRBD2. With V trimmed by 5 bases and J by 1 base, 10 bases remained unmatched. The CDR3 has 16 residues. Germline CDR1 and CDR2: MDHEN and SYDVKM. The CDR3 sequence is CASSRTGTRPSYEQYF. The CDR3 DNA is TGTGCCAGCAGTAGAACCGGGACTAGGCCTTCCTACGAGCAGTACTTC. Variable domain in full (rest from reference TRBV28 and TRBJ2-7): DVKVTQSSRYLVKRTGEKVFLECVQDMDHENMFWYRQDPGLGLRLIYFSYDVKMKEKGDIPEGYSVSREKKERFSLILESASTNQTSMYLCASSRTGTRPSYEQYFGPGTRLTVT.

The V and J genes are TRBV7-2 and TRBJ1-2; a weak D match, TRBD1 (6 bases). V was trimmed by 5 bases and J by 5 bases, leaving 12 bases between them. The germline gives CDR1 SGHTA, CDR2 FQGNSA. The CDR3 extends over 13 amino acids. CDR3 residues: CASSPTGPYGYTF. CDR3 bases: TGTGCCAGCAGCCCCACAGGGCCGTATGGCTACACCTTC.

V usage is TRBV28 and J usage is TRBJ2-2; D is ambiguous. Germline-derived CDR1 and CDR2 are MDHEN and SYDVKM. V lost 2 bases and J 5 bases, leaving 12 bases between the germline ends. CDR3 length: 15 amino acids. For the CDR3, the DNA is TGTGCCAGCAGTTTAGAGGCCGGTTGGACCGGGGAGCTGTTTTTT. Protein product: CASSLEAGWTGELFF.

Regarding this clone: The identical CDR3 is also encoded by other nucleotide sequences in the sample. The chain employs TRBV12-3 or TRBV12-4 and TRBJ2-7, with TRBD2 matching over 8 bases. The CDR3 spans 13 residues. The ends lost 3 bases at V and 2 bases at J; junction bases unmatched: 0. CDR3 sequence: CASSFGGAYEQYF. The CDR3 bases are TGTGCCAGCAGTTTCGGGGGGGCCTACGAGCAGTACTTC.

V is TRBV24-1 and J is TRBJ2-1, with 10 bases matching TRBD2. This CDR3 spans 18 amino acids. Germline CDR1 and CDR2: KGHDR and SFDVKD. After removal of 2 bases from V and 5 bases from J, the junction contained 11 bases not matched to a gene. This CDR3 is CATSDSDALAGEDNEQFF. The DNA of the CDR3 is TGTGCCACCAGTGATTCCGATGCCCTAGCGGGAGAGGACAATGAGCAGTTCTTC.

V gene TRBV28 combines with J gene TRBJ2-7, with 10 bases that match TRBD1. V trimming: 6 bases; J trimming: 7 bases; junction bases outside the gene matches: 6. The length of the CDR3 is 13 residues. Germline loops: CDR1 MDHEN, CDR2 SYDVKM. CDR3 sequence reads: CASSSGQGQEQYF. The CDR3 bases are TGTGCCAGCAGCTCGGGACAGGGGCAAGAGCAGTACTTC.

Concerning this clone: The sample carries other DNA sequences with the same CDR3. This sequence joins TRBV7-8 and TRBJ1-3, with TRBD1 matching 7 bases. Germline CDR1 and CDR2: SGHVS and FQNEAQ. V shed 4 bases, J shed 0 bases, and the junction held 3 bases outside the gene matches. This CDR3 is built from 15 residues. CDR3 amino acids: CASSSRTGSGNTIYF. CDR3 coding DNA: TGTGCCAGCAGCTCGAGGACAGGCTCTGGAAACACCATATATTTT.

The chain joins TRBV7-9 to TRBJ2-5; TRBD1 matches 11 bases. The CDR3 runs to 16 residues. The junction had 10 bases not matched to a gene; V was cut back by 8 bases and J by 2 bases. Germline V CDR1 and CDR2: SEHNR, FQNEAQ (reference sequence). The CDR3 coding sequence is TGTGCCAGCGGGGGACAGGGGGTTCCGGGGCAAGAGACCCAGTACTTC. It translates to CASGGQGVPGQETQYF.

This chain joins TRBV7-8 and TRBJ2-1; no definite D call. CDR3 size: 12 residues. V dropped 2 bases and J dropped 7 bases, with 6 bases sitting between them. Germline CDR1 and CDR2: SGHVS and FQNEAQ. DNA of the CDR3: TGTGCCAGCAGCTTAAATCGGAATGAGCAGTTCTTC. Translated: CASSLNRNEQFF.